Listed here are 32 T cell receptor beta chains from one sample, sequenced in a study of graft-versus-host responses after intestinal transplantation. Repertoires were generated with immunoSEQ multiplex PCR, while TCRdb's copy carries only in-frame clones and drops some. Among tens of thousands of clones listed, roughly 89% were seen once. The sequences come from PBMCs, collected roughly 120 days after intestinal transplantation. The receptors derive from a human patient who received an intestinal transplant, so some T cells may come from the graft donor.

This chain connects TRBV5-8 to TRBJ1-2, with 10 bases identical to TRBD1. Germline CDR1 is SGHTS and CDR2 is YDEGEE. The CDR3 runs to 11 residues. V was pared by 7 bases and J by 6 bases, with 0 bases of the junction left unmatched. CDR3 amino acids: CASGQGDGYTF. CDR3 DNA sequence: TGTGCCAGCGGACAGGGGGATGGCTACACCTTC.

The rearrangement joins TRBV27 to TRBJ2-1, with TRBD2 as a possible D gene (5 bases). From germline, CDR1 is MNHEY and CDR2 SMNVEV (reference sequence). The CDR3 is 15 amino acids. V was cut by 7 bases and J by 0 bases, with 13 bases left in between. In DNA form, the CDR3 reads TGTGCCAGCATGGACGGGATGAGCTCCTACAATGAGCAGTTCTTC. This codes for CASMDGMSSYNEQFF.

The CDR3 DNA sequence: TGTGCCAGCAGCTTCCGGACAGGGTCGACAGATACGCAGTATTTT. It is translated as CASSFRTGSTDTQYF. This chain connects TRBV7-2 to TRBJ2-3, with TRBD1 matching over 8 bases. The CDR3 spans 15 residues. CDR1 and CDR2 (germline): SGHTA, FQGNSA. V lost 3 bases, J lost 3 bases, and 5 bases stayed unmatched.

J is TRBJ2-1 and V is TRBV28; D may be TRBD2 (6 bases). The CDR3 contains 12 residues. The V end lost 6 bases, the J end lost 8 bases, and 11 bases lay between the germline ends. Germline V gene lookup returns CDR1 MDHEN and CDR2 SYDVKM. CDR3 loop: CASRGLLHEQFF. Here the CDR3 DNA reads TGTGCCAGCAGGGGACTCCTGCATGAGCAGTTCTTC.

This chain joins TRBV13 and TRBJ2-3; 16 positions match TRBD2. The ends lost 4 bases at V and 1 base at J; junction bases unmatched: 8. The CDR3 consists of 19 residues. Germline-derived CDR1 and CDR2 are PRHDT and FYEKMQ (reference sequence). CDR3 nucleotide sequence: TGTGCCAGCAGCTCCCCCCCGGGACTAGCGGGGGGGCGCACAGATACGCAGTATTTT. It translates to CASSSPPGLAGGRTDTQYF.

The chain has TRBV27 and TRBJ2-7; no clear D. V was pared by 3 bases and J by 3 bases, with 9 bases between. This CDR3 contains 13 residues. CDR1 is MNHEY and CDR2 is SMNVEV in the germline V gene (reference sequence). This CDR3 reads CASSLWSNYEQYF. The CDR3 nucleotides read TGTGCCAGCAGTTTGTGGAGCAACTACGAGCAGTACTTC.

CDR3 bases: TGTGCCAGCAGCTTAGAACCAGATACGCAGTATTTT. Translation gives CASSLEPDTQYF. The chain uses TRBV7-8 and TRBJ2-3; D not resolved. CDR1 is SGHVS, CDR2 FQNEAQ, per germline. V lost 1 base to trimming and J lost 4 bases, with 3 bases between them. The CDR3 consists of 12 residues.

The chain couples TRBV28 to TRBJ2-1, with a tentative D call TRBD1 (5 bases). The CDR3 consists of 16 residues. V lost 1 base to trimming and J lost 6 bases, with 16 bases between them. Germline V gives CDR1 MDHEN, CDR2 SYDVKM. CDR3 sequence (DNA): TGTGCCAGCAGTTTATTCGGCCAGGGTCTGCGCAATGAGCAGTTCTTC. Protein product: CASSLFGQGLRNEQFF.

The chain links TRBV6-5 to TRBJ2-7, with 8 bases matching TRBD1. Germline-derived CDR1 and CDR2 are MNHEY and SVGAGI. Germline trimming cut 9 bases from V and 4 bases from J; bases unmatched to any gene: 2. CDR3 length: 11 amino acids. The chain's CDR3 is CASRQGYEQYF. The CDR3 nucleotides are TGTGCCAGTAGACAGGGGTACGAGCAGTACTTC.

The DNA of the CDR3 is TGTGCCAGTAGTTCGGCGGGGGGCCTGTCCTACGAGCAGTACTTC. This codes for CASSSAGGLSYEQYF. The chain uses TRBV19 and TRBJ2-7, with TRBD2 matching over 8 bases. The ends lost 5 bases at V and 1 base at J; junction bases unmatched: 7. The length of the CDR3 is 15 residues. From germline, CDR1 is LNHDA and CDR2 SQIVND (reference sequence). Variable domain in full (rest from reference TRBV19 and TRBJ2-7): DGGITQSPKYLFRKEGQNVTLSCEQNLNHDAMYWYRQDPGQGLRLIYYSQIVNDFQKGDIAEGYSVSREKKESFPLTVTSAQKNPTAFYLCASSSAGGLSYEQYFGPGTRLTVT.

The rearrangement links TRBV5-4 to TRBJ2-1, with D tentatively TRBD2 (7 bases). Deletions cut 2 bases from V and 1 base from J, with 25 bases between. The germline CDR1 and CDR2 sequences are SGHNT and YYREEE (reference sequence). This CDR3 has 20 amino acids. CDR3 DNA sequence: TGTGCCAGCAGCTTACCTGGGGGGGGCGCGGGGTCGCGATCCTACAATGAGCAGTTCTTC. This gives the protein CASSLPGGGAGSRSYNEQFF.

V and J are TRBV6-1 and TRBJ2-7; D ambiguous. The germline CDR1 and CDR2 sequences are MNHNS and SASEGT. The V gene lost 8 bases and the J gene lost 2 bases, with 7 bases spanning the gap. The CDR3 consists of 11 residues. CDR3 DNA sequence: TGTGCCAGCGCTGCCACCTACGAGCAGTACTTC. It translates to CASAATYEQYF.

The chain combines TRBV28 with TRBJ2-1, with 13 bases that match TRBD2. The CDR3 extends over 14 amino acids. Trimming took 3 bases from V and 10 from J; bases not matched to a gene: 3. The V gene's germline CDR1 is MDHEN and CDR2 SYDVKM. For the CDR3, the DNA is TGTGCCAGCAGTTTTGGACTAGCGGGAGTGGAGCAGTTCTTC. Translating gives CASSFGLAGVEQFF.

The rearrangement uses TRBV2 and TRBJ1-6; the D is unclear. Germline V gene data show CDR1 as SNHLY and CDR2 as FYNNEI. The CDR3 is made up of 16 amino acids. The V and J ends lost 5 bases and 0 bases respectively, with 11 bases between them. Here the CDR3 reads CASSSFTASYNSPLHF. The CDR3 DNA sequence: TGTGCCAGCAGTTCCTTCACAGCCTCCTATAATTCACCCCTCCACTTT.

The V gene is TRBV6-5, the J gene TRBJ2-1; D gene unclear. Germline-derived CDR1 and CDR2 are MNHEY and SVGAGI. CDR3 length: 14 amino acids. Trimming took off 0 bases at V and 9 bases at J, with 12 bases between the two ends. The CDR3: CASSYSDTRFEQFF. CDR3 in DNA: TGTGCCAGCAGTTACTCCGACACGCGGTTTGAGCAGTTCTTC.

The gene calls are TRBV2 and TRBJ2-7, with TRBD2 matching over 11 bases. V lost 4 bases, J lost 0 bases, and 5 bases stayed unmatched. The germline gives CDR1 SNHLY, CDR2 FYNNEI. The CDR3 is 16 residues long. The CDR3 DNA sequence: TGTGCCAGCAGTGTACTAGGGACTAGCGGCTCCTACGAGCAGTACTTC. Amino acid sequence: CASSVLGTSGSYEQYF.

This clone was detected only once. This chain connects TRBV6-4 to TRBJ1-6; D possibly corresponds to TRBD1 (5 bases). The V end was cut by 5 bases, the J end by 4 bases, with 12 bases between. This CDR3 region has 15 residues. Germline V gene data show CDR1 as MRHNA and CDR2 as SNTAGT. The CDR3 DNA reads TGTGCCAGCAGTCTTGGGGCAGATTATAATTCACCCCTCCACTTT. Amino acid sequence: CASSLGADYNSPLHF.

V gene TRBV11-2 combines with J gene TRBJ1-1, with 7 bases identical to TRBD1. The V and J ends lost 1 base and 1 base, in that order; junction bases with no gene match: 3. Looked up from germline, CDR1 is SGHAT and CDR2 is FQNNGV. This CDR3 region has 15 residues. The CDR3: CASSLAGTANTEAFF. CDR3 sequence (DNA): TGTGCCAGCAGCTTAGCTGGGACAGCGAACACTGAAGCTTTCTTT.

The CDR3 DNA is TGTGCCAGCAGCTTAGCCCCGGGACAGGGGGCCTACAATGAGCAGTTCTTC. Amino acid sequence: CASSLAPGQGAYNEQFF. The chain has TRBV7-8 and TRBJ2-1, with 11 nucleotides matching TRBD1. From germline, CDR1 is SGHVS and CDR2 FQNEAQ. After removal of 0 bases from V and 2 bases from J, the junction contained 3 bases not matched to a gene. This CDR3 contains 17 residues.

The gene calls are TRBV2 and TRBJ1-5, with D unresolved. Germline lookup yields CDR1 SNHLY and CDR2 FYNNEI. The CDR3 is 12 amino acids. Trimming pared 5 bases from V and 2 bases from J, leaving 4 bases between. The CDR3 bases are TGTGCCAGCAGTTCCGGCAATCAGCCCCAGCATTTT. Protein sequence: CASSSGNQPQHF.

Here the CDR3 reads CSVGGGRWEQYF. Here the CDR3 DNA reads TGCAGCGTTGGTGGGGGGCGCTGGGAGCAGTACTTC. The gene calls are TRBV29-1 and TRBJ2-7; D possibly matches TRBD1 or TRBD2 (6 bases each). The ends were cut back, 4 bases at V and 7 bases at J, with 14 bases in the middle. Germline V gives CDR1 SQVTM, CDR2 ANQGSEA. This CDR3 is built from 12 residues.

The chain uses TRBV5-1 and TRBJ2-1; 10 positions agree with TRBD1. In germline, CDR1 is SGHRS, CDR2 YFSETQ. CDR3 length: 16 amino acids. The ends lost 1 base at V and 4 bases at J; junction bases unmatched: 5. The CDR3 spells CASSLTGQGNYNEQFF. CDR3 DNA sequence: TGCGCCAGCAGCTTGACGGGACAGGGGAATTACAATGAGCAGTTCTTC.

The V gene is TRBV6-4, the J gene TRBJ2-3; no firm D call. CDR3 length: 14 residues. Germline CDR1 MRHNA, CDR2 SNTAGT. V was cut by 6 bases and J by 0 bases, with 10 bases left in between. The CDR3 nucleotides are TGTGCCAGCAGCCGAGACGGTAGCACAGATACGCAGTATTTT. Amino acids: CASSRDGSTDTQYF.

The V call is TRBV18, the J call TRBJ1-1; perhaps TRBD1 as D (5 bases). Trimming left V 2 bases short and J 4 bases short, with 17 bases between. The CDR3 is 16 residues long. The V gene's germline CDR1 is KGHSH and CDR2 LQKENI. The DNA of the CDR3 is TGTGCCAGCTCACCAGAGGTGGCAGGGATGGGCACTGAAGCTTTCTTT. Protein product: CASSPEVAGMGTEAFF.

The chain uses TRBV28 and TRBJ1-5; D perhaps matches TRBD1 (5 bases). The CDR3 has 16 amino acids. Germline CDR1 and CDR2: MDHEN and SYDVKM. V shed 3 bases and J shed 0 bases, with 12 bases lying between them. This CDR3 reads CASSLRRQTSNQPQHF. DNA for the CDR3: TGTGCCAGCAGTTTGAGACGACAGACTAGCAATCAGCCCCAGCATTTT.

This clone was seen only once. The chain has TRBV7-6 and TRBJ2-7, with 10 positions matching TRBD2. Trimming removed 5 bases from V and 0 bases from J; junction bases left unmatched: 7. Looked up from germline, CDR1 is SGHVS and CDR2 is FNYEAQ. The CDR3 extends over 16 amino acids. Here the CDR3 reads CASSGGTSESSYEQYF. CDR3 coding DNA: TGTGCCAGCAGCGGAGGGACTAGCGAGAGCTCCTACGAGCAGTACTTC.

The CDR3 reads CASRETYEQYF. CDR3 coding DNA: TGTGCCAGCAGGGAAACCTACGAGCAGTACTTC. The V and J genes are TRBV2 and TRBJ2-7; D is unclear. The V and J ends lost 6 bases and 2 bases respectively, with 5 bases between them. This CDR3 is built from 11 residues. CDR1 and CDR2 (germline): SNHLY, FYNNEI.

V usage is TRBV11-2 and J usage is TRBJ2-7; D is uncertain. Germline V lookup: CDR1 SGHAT, CDR2 FQNNGV. Between the trimmed V and J ends, which lost 7 bases and 6 bases, there was a span of 22 bases. The CDR3 is 15 residues long. The CDR3 sequence is CASTTPAASIAEQYF. The CDR3 DNA is TGTGCCAGCACCACCCCCGCAGCTAGTATAGCCGAGCAGTACTTC.

The table lists this clone with a few counts. The chain joins TRBV29-1 to TRBJ2-6; D is unclear. Germline lookup yields CDR1 SQVTM and CDR2 ANQGSEA. Trimming removed 7 bases at V and 0 bases at J, with 16 bases between. The CDR3 sequence is 16 residues long. The CDR3 DNA follows: TGCAGCGCTGCCCGAGACACGGACTCTGGGGCCAACGTCCTGACTTTC. Residues: CSAARDTDSGANVLTF.

The chain combines TRBV5-1 with TRBJ2-1, with TRBD1 identical over 11 bases. The CDR3 has 15 amino acids. With 4 bases clipped from V and 8 bases from J, the junction kept 8 bases outside the gene matches. Looked up from germline, CDR1 is SGHRS and CDR2 is YFSETQ. This CDR3 reads CASSKGQGVMDEQFF. The CDR3 nucleotides are TGCGCCAGCAGCAAGGGACAGGGGGTGATGGATGAGCAGTTCTTC.

The chain joins TRBV20-1 to TRBJ2-5, with D unclear. The CDR3 loop spans 10 amino acids. The germline V gene encodes CDR1 DFQATT and CDR2 SNEGSKA (reference sequence). The V and J ends lost 7 bases and 5 bases respectively, with 8 bases between them. CDR3 sequence (DNA): TGCAGTGGAGCCAGGGAGACCCAGTACTTC. This encodes CSGARETQYF.

The chain uses TRBV5-1 and TRBJ2-5; 10 bases match TRBD2. The CDR3 has 15 amino acids. V was clipped by 4 bases and J by 5 bases; unmatched bases: 8. The V gene's germline CDR1 is SGHRS and CDR2 YFSETQ. For the CDR3, the DNA is TGCGCCAGCAGCCAAGCGGGAGGGCCAGGGGAGACCCAGTACTTC. Amino acids: CASSQAGGPGETQYF.